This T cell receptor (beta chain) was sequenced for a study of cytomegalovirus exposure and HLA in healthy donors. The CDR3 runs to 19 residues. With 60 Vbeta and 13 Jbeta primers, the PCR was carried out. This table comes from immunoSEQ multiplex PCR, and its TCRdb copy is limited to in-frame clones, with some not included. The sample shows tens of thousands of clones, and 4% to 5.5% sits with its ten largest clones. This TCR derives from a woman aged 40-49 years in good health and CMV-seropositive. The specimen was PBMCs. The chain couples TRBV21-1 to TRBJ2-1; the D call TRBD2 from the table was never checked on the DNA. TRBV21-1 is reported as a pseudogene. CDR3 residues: CASSKAGTRYTLQLNEQFF. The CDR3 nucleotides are TGTGCCAGCAGCAAAGCCGGGACTAGATATACTTTACAACTCAATGAGCAGTTCTTC.